What follows are 14 T cell receptor beta chains derived from one specimen sequenced in a study of T cells expressing NK-cell markers. For each CDR3 protein, TCRdb gives one entry from its re-call of the 5' RACE reads, without DNA. Its table lists some 460,000 distinct CDR3 sequences. The specimen was blood T cells: a sorted CD56 or NKG2C T cell subset, CD4+ or CD8+ T cells, or bulk PBMC T cells (not recorded which). All receptors derive from a woman aged 50 to 65 in good health.

The V call is TRBV10-1, the J call TRBJ2-2; TCRdb gives TRBD1 as the D gene, but with no DNA this cannot be confirmed. This CDR3 contains 14 residues. Germline assignment: CDR1 WNHNN and CDR2 SYGVQD (reference sequence). CDR3 region: CASSGRGGTGELFF.

V is TRBV14 and J is TRBJ2-1. CDR1 and CDR2 (germline): SGHDN, FVKESK. The CDR3 extends over 12 amino acids. The CDR3 protein is CASSQDRREQFF.

This sequence joins TRBV20-1 and TRBJ1-5; TCRdb's D call of TRBD1 is untestable without DNA. The CDR3 is 13 amino acids. CDR1 and CDR2 from the germline V gene are DFQATT and SNEGSKA (reference sequence). CDR3 region: CSARTGKGQPQHF.

The V and J genes are TRBV5-5 and TRBJ1-1; checking the TCRdb D call of TRBD1 is not possible without DNA. The germline gives CDR1 SGHKS, CDR2 YYEKEE (reference sequence). The CDR3 length is 16 residues. The CDR3 is CASSPGTVRSNTEAFF.

The chain combines TRBV18 with TRBJ2-7. Germline lookup yields CDR1 KGHSH and CDR2 LQKENI. This CDR3 contains 15 residues. CDR3 sequence reads: CASSLATEASYEQYF.

CDR3 loop: CSVIRDRGTYEQYF. The chain is built from TRBV29-1 and TRBJ2-7; TCRdb's assignment of TRBD1 cannot be checked, as there is no DNA. The CDR3 is 14 amino acids. Germline V lookup: CDR1 SQVTM, CDR2 ANQGSEA.

The CDR3 sequence is CASGLGTVPEGRETQYF. J is TRBJ2-5 and V is TRBV12-5; TCRdb indicates TRBD1, and absent DNA this call remains unverified. CDR3 length equals 17 residues. The germline gives CDR1 LGHNT, CDR2 FRNRAP.

The J gene is TRBJ2-3, the V gene TRBV29-1. The CDR3 is 15 residues long. Germline loops: CDR1 SQVTM, CDR2 ANQGSEA. The CDR3 region is CSVEGGRISTDTQYF.

The V call is TRBV6-1, the J call TRBJ1-1; as DNA is missing, the TRBD1 call by TCRdb cannot be tested. The CDR3 runs to 15 residues. Germline CDR1 reads MNHNS; CDR2 reads SASEGT. CDR3 amino acids: CASSPTPWGGTEAFF.

The V gene is TRBV5-6, the J gene TRBJ1-1. Per the germline V gene, CDR1 is SGHDT and CDR2 is YYEEEE. The CDR3 totals 14 residues. CDR3 sequence: CASSVQGRNTEAFF.

The chain links TRBV4-2 to TRBJ2-5. The CDR3 is 15 residues long. The germline gives CDR1 LGHNA, CDR2 YNFKEQ. CDR3 amino acids: CASSQDGSSQETQYF.

The V gene is TRBV6-1, the J gene TRBJ2-3; TCRdb's assignment of TRBD2 cannot be checked, as there is no DNA. Germline V CDR1 and CDR2: MNHNS, SASEGT. The CDR3 runs 17 residues. CDR3 in amino acids: CASNEGTSGINGGTQYF.

The chain couples TRBV5-6 to TRBJ1-1; TCRdb's D call, TRBD1, is unchecked because there is no DNA. The CDR3 is made up of 12 amino acids. Germline V gene lookup returns CDR1 SGHDT and CDR2 YYEEEE. The CDR3 spells CASSLRAGMAFF.

The genes are TRBV29-1 and TRBJ1-2; TCRdb's D gene call, TRBD1, goes unchecked for lack of DNA. Per germline, CDR1 SQVTM and CDR2 ANQGSEA. The CDR3 covers 13 residues. The CDR3 reads CSVERTGNYGYTF.